These 25 T cell receptor beta chains originate from one sample sequenced in a study of shared clonotypes between healthy human individuals. Profiling relied on immunoSEQ multiplex PCR, and the TCRdb table lists in-frame clones only, not all of them. The sample contains fewer than 600,000 clones, approximately 79% of which appear only once. Sequenced input: PBMCs. All receptors derive from a woman aged 40-49 years in good health. Some clones in this sample may be carry-over from other donors' samples.

The V gene is TRBV30, the J gene TRBJ2-5; D is ambiguous. V lost 0 bases and J 1 base, leaving 9 bases between the germline ends. The CDR3 length is 14 residues. From germline, CDR1 is GTSNPN and CDR2 SVGIG (reference sequence). The CDR3 loop is CAWSVRSSQETQYF. CDR3 in DNA: TGTGCCTGGAGTGTACGAAGCTCCCAAGAGACCCAGTACTTC.

The chain recombines TRBV25-1 with TRBJ2-7; the D call may be TRBD1 or TRBD2 (5 bases each). Germline CDR1 reads MGHDK; CDR2 reads SYGVNS. CDR3 length: 15 residues. V was shortened by 6 bases and J by 2 bases, with 17 bases between the two germline ends. In nucleotides, the CDR3 is TGTGCCAGCAGCCTCGGAGGTAAGGGGACCTACGAGCAGTACTTC. It is translated as CASSLGGKGTYEQYF.

The chain uses TRBV6-6 and TRBJ2-7, with D unresolved. The germline V and J ends were trimmed by 6 bases and 2 bases, with 11 bases remaining between them. CDR1 is MNHNY and CDR2 is SVGAGI in the germline V gene (reference sequence). This CDR3 spans 13 amino acids. The CDR3 region is CASSLTPAYEQYF. The CDR3 region has the DNA TGTGCCAGCAGCCTCACCCCGGCCTACGAGCAGTACTTC.

The chain is built from TRBV7-8 and TRBJ1-5, with D possibly TRBD1 on 5 matching bases. Trimming stripped 3 bases from V and 7 bases from J, with 10 bases between. The germline V gene encodes CDR1 SGHVS and CDR2 FQNEAQ. This CDR3 has 13 amino acids. The CDR3 coding sequence is TGTGCCAGCAGCTTGGGGGAATCGCAGCCCCAGCATTTT. It encodes CASSLGESQPQHF.

This chain joins TRBV4-1 and TRBJ2-5; unclear D gene. The DNA end lines up better with TRBJ2-7; the J call may be wrong. CDR1 is MGHRA, CDR2 YSYEKL, per germline. There are 16 residues in the CDR3. The CDR3 sequence: CASSQAASFELSEQYF. Written as DNA, the CDR3 is TGCGCCAGCAGCCAAGCAGCCAGCTTTGAGCTTAGCGAGCAGTACTTC.

Only one count was recorded for this clone. The gene calls are TRBV28 and TRBJ2-1; TRBD2 aligns across 12 bases. With 1 base clipped from V and 2 bases from J, the junction kept 9 bases outside the gene matches. This CDR3 is built from 19 residues. Germline V gene lookup returns CDR1 MDHEN and CDR2 SYDVKM. CDR3 in DNA: TGTGCCAGCAGTTTATTTTGGCGGACTAGCGGGACCACCTACAATGAGCAGTTCTTC. Protein product: CASSLFWRTSGTTYNEQFF.

The chain links TRBV19 to TRBJ1-4; TRBD1 matches at 7 bases. CDR3 length equals 14 residues. In germline, CDR1 is LNHDA, CDR2 SQIVND (reference sequence). With 4 bases clipped from V and 6 bases from J, the junction kept 5 bases outside the gene matches. CDR3 sequence reads: CASSKTGPDEKLFF. CDR3 bases: TGTGCCAGTAGTAAGACAGGGCCGGATGAAAAACTGTTTTTT.

The gene calls are TRBV10-3 and TRBJ2-3; 7 bases line up with TRBD2. The CDR3 sequence is 14 residues long. Germline loops: CDR1 ENHRY, CDR2 SYGVKD. V lost 6 bases, J lost 0 bases, and 3 bases stayed unmatched. The CDR3 is CAIRGAGSTDTQYF. The CDR3 coding sequence is TGTGCCATCAGGGGAGCGGGGAGCACAGATACGCAGTATTTT.

The J gene is TRBJ2-7, the V gene TRBV7-2; maybe TRBD2 (5 bases). There are 11 residues in the CDR3. The germline V gene encodes CDR1 SGHTA and CDR2 FQGNSA. Between the trimmed V and J ends, which lost 5 bases and 3 bases, there was a span of 5 bases. The CDR3 region is CASSGSYEQYF. The CDR3 DNA sequence: TGTGCCAGCAGCGGGAGCTACGAGCAGTACTTC. The full variable domain, with the rest looked up from reference TRBV7-2 and TRBJ2-7, is GAGVSQSPSNKVTEKGKDVELRCDPISGHTALYWYRQSLGQGLEFLIYFQGNSAPDKSGLPSDRFSAERTGGSVSTLTIQRTQQEDSAVYLCASSGSYEQYFGPGTRLTVT.

This chain links TRBV6-1 with TRBJ2-7; 11 nucleotides line up with TRBD2. The V and J ends lost 3 bases and 2 bases, in that order; junction bases with no gene match: 12. CDR1 MNHNS and CDR2 SASEGT come from the germline V gene. CDR3 length: 18 residues. The CDR3 reads CASSDPTSGMARAYEQYF. CDR3 DNA: TGTGCCAGCAGTGATCCGACTAGCGGGATGGCCCGTGCCTACGAGCAGTACTTC.

As to this clone: The junction departs from germline at one end; a sequencing error may be responsible. This chain links TRBV7-6 with TRBJ2-7, with 7 nucleotides matching TRBD2. The CDR3 sequence is 13 residues long. Per germline, CDR1 SGHVS and CDR2 FNYEAQ. DNA for the CDR3: TGTGCCAGCAGTTATGGGCCACGGGAGGCCCCGGACTTC. It yields the protein CASSYGPREAPDF.

In this sample, this clone turned up a few times. The rearrangement uses TRBV6-6 and TRBJ2-2; D is ambiguous. CDR1 and CDR2 from the germline V gene are MNHNY and SVGAGI (reference sequence). Deletions cut 7 bases from V and 6 bases from J, with 12 bases between. The length of the CDR3 is 13 residues. The CDR3 sequence is CASTLWVAGELFF. CDR3 nucleotides: TGTGCCAGCACCCTATGGGTTGCCGGGGAGCTGTTTTTT.

This clone occurred many times. The chain couples TRBV5-4 to TRBJ2-5, with 11 bases lining up with TRBD2. V dropped 2 bases and J dropped 5; count of bases not matched to a gene: 2. The CDR3 has 14 amino acids. Germline-derived CDR1 and CDR2 are SGHNT and YYREEE (reference sequence). CDR3 residues: CASSLLAGVETQYF. The CDR3 DNA is TGTGCCAGCAGCTTACTAGCGGGAGTGGAGACCCAGTACTTC.

The chain recombines TRBV30 with TRBJ2-5; D is perhaps TRBD2 (6 bases). The CDR3 loop spans 12 amino acids. Trimming took off 2 bases at V and 4 bases at J, with 8 bases between the two ends. Germline V gene data show CDR1 as GTSNPN and CDR2 as SVGIG (reference sequence). In DNA form, the CDR3 reads TGTGCCTGGAGTCGGGGAGGAGAGACCCAGTACTTC. This encodes CAWSRGGETQYF.

J is TRBJ2-7 and V is TRBV30; D call uncertain. Trimming took off 3 bases at V and 0 bases at J, with 15 bases between the two ends. This CDR3 comprises 15 residues. CDR1 GTSNPN and CDR2 SVGIG come from the germline V gene (reference sequence). The CDR3 here is CAWSQPSQASYEQYF. As DNA, the CDR3 is TGTGCCTGGAGCCAGCCCTCCCAAGCCTCCTACGAGCAGTACTTC.

As to this clone: A far larger clone is just one base off, so this is likely a read error. Different DNA sequences within this sample yield the same CDR3. This sequence joins TRBV7-2 and TRBJ2-2; D may be TRBD1 (5 bases). Germline CDR1 SGHTA, CDR2 FQGNSA. This CDR3 spans 15 amino acids. CDR3 bases: TGTGCCAGCAGCCCCAGGGTGGGCGGCGCCGGAGAGCTGTTTTTT. Protein product: CASSPRVGGAGELFF.

The chain has TRBV7-9 and TRBJ1-5; 11 bases align to TRBD1. J lost 2 bases, V lost 5 bases, and 8 bases had no gene match. This CDR3 has 17 amino acids. Germline loops: CDR1 SEHNR, CDR2 FQNEAQ (reference sequence). In DNA form, the CDR3 reads TGTGCCAGCAGCCTCGGGACAGGGGGTTTGGGCAATCAGCCCCAGCATTTT. It translates to CASSLGTGGLGNQPQHF. Filled out from reference TRBV7-9 and TRBJ1-5, the complete variable domain reads DTGVSQNPRHKITKRGQNVTFRCDPISEHNRLYWYRQTLGQGPEFLTYFQNEAQLEKSRLLSDRFSAERPKGSFSTLEIQRTEQGDSAMYLCASSLGTGGLGNQPQHFGDGTRLSIL.

The chain is built from TRBV30 and TRBJ2-3; D may match TRBD1 or TRBD2 (5 bases each). The CDR3 is 17 amino acids. Germline CDR1 is GTSNPN and CDR2 is SVGIG (reference sequence). The ends were cut back, 0 bases at V and 1 base at J, with 17 bases in the middle. The CDR3 is CAWSVQVVGVGTDTQYF. CDR3 DNA sequence: TGTGCCTGGAGTGTACAGGTAGTCGGGGTGGGCACAGATACGCAGTATTTT.

This chain connects TRBV9 to TRBJ2-7; 8 bases map to TRBD1. This CDR3 has 15 amino acids. Unmatched junction bases numbered 7, after V lost 4 bases and J lost 1 base. The germline gives CDR1 SGDLS, CDR2 YYNGEE. The CDR3 sequence is CASSPTGVASYEQYF. Here the CDR3 DNA reads TGTGCCAGCAGCCCGACAGGGGTCGCGTCCTACGAGCAGTACTTC.

This chain uses TRBV10-3 with TRBJ2-7; TRBD2 agrees at 11 bases. The germline CDR1 and CDR2 sequences are ENHRY and SYGVKD. CDR3 size: 15 residues. Trimming took 6 bases from V and 2 from J; bases not matched to a gene: 6. For the CDR3, the DNA is TGTGCCATCAGCGGTCTAGCGGGAGGTACCTACGAGCAGTACTTC. It codes for CAISGLAGGTYEQYF.

This sequence joins TRBV27 and TRBJ2-7, with D perhaps TRBD1 (7 bases). Germline loops: CDR1 MNHEY, CDR2 SMNVEV (reference sequence). Trimming removed 6 bases at V and 3 bases at J, with 21 bases between. CDR3 length: 16 amino acids. CDR3 nucleotides: TGTGCCAGCAGCCTTCTTAGGGGCAGGGGGGTCTACGAGCAGTACTTC. It specifies CASSLLRGRGVYEQYF.

The chain recombines TRBV7-8 with TRBJ2-2; possibly TRBD1 for D (6 bases). CDR3 length: 18 residues. The germline V gene has CDR1 SGHVS and CDR2 FQNEAQ. Trimming shortened V by 4 bases and J by 0 bases, and 18 bases separated the two germline ends. DNA for the CDR3: TGTGCCAGCAGCTCTCCCCAGGGACAACCTCCGAACACCGGGGAGCTGTTTTTT. It specifies CASSSPQGQPPNTGELFF.

The chain combines TRBV11-2 with TRBJ1-3, with 7 positions matching TRBD1. CDR1 and CDR2 (germline): SGHAT, FQNNGV. The ends lost 5 bases at V and 7 bases at J; junction bases unmatched: 5. The CDR3 runs to 13 residues. Here the CDR3 reads CASSLDRTNTIYF. The CDR3 bases are TGTGCCAGCAGCCTGGACAGGACTAACACCATATATTTT.

On this clone itself: Distinct nucleotide sequences in the sample also encode this CDR3. The chain is built from TRBV28 and TRBJ2-1; D may be TRBD2 (5 bases). This CDR3 comprises 13 residues. The germline V gene encodes CDR1 MDHEN and CDR2 SYDVKM. V was cut by 5 bases and J by 4 bases, with 9 bases left in between. CDR3 sequence (DNA): TGTGCCAGCAGTCCCCCGGGGTACAATGAGCAGTTCTTC. It specifies CASSPPGYNEQFF.

V is TRBV6-1 and J is TRBJ2-7, with 9 nucleotides matching TRBD1. Germline CDR1 is MNHNS and CDR2 is SASEGT. Trimming cost V 3 bases and J 0 bases; bases outside gene matches: 6. The CDR3 length is 16 residues. CDR3 protein: CASSDLGTGSSYEQYF. In nucleotides, the CDR3 is TGTGCCAGCAGTGACCTGGGGACAGGGAGCTCCTACGAGCAGTACTTC.